What follows is one T cell receptor beta chain and its context. Its specificity is unknown. This entry belongs to a study of Tregs in tolerant kidney transplant recipients. Regarding the study as a whole: Biological reproducibility was not directly addressed in this study.

The protocol was immunoSEQ multiplex PCR, while the TCRdb copy is restricted to in-frame clones and leaves out a portion. The sample carries about 14,000 clones, 85% to 95% recorded once. The germline V gene has CDR1 MGHRA and CDR2 YSYEKL. Trimming removed 1 base from V and 2 bases from J, with 8 bases in between. The CDR3 loop spans 14 amino acids. Sequencing was performed on CD8+ T cells from blood. The chain joins TRBV4-1 to TRBJ1-2; the D is unclear. The receptor comes from a human donor in good health. In nucleotides, the CDR3 is TGCGCCAGCAGCCAAGCTCCCGGAAACTATGGCTACACCTTC. Its protein is CASSQAPGNYGYTF.